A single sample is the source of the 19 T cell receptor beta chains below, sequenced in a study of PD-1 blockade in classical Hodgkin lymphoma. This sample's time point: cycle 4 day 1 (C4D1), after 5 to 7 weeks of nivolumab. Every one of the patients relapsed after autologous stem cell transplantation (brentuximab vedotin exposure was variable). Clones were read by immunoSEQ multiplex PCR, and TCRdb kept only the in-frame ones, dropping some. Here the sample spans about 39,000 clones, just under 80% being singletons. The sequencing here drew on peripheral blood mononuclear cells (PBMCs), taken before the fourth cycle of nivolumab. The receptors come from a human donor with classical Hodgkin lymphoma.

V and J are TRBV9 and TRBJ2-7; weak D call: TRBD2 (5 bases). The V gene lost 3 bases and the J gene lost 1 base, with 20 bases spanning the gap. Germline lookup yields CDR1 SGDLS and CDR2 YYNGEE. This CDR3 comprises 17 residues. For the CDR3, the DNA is TGTGCCAGCAGCGGACCCGCCGGAGGTTGGAGGTCCTACGAGCAGTACTTC. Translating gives CASSGPAGGWRSYEQYF.

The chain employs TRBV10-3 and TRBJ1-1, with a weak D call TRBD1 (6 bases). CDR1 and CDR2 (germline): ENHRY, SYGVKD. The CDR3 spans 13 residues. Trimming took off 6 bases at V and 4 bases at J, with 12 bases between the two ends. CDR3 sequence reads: CAIRGGEGTEAFF. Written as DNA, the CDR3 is TGTGCCATCAGGGGGGGCGAGGGCACTGAAGCTTTCTTT.

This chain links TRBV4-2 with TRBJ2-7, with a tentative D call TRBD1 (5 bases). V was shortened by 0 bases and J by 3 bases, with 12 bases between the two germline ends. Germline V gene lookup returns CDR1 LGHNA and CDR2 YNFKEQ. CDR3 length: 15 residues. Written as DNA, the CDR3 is TGTGCCAGCAGCCAAGAATCCCAGGGATTCTACGAGCAGTACTTC. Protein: CASSQESQGFYEQYF.

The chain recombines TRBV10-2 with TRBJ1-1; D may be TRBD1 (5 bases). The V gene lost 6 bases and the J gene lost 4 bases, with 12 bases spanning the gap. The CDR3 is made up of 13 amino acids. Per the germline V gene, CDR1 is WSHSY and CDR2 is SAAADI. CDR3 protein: CASRGGGVTEAFF. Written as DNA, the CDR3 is TGCGCCAGCAGGGGCGGAGGGGTCACTGAAGCTTTCTTT.

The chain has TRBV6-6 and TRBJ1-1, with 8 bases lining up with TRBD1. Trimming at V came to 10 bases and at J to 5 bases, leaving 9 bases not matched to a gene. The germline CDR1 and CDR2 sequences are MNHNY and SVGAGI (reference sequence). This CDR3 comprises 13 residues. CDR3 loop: CAIRRQGRTEAFF. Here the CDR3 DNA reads TGTGCCATCAGGAGACAGGGGAGGACTGAAGCTTTCTTT.

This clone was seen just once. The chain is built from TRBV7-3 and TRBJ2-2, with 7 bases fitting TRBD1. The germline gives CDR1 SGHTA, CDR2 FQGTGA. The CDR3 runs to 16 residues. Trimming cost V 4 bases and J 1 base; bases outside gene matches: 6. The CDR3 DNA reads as TGTGCCAGCAGCTCACAGGGGATACGGAACACCGGGGAGCTGTTTTTT. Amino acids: CASSSQGIRNTGELFF.

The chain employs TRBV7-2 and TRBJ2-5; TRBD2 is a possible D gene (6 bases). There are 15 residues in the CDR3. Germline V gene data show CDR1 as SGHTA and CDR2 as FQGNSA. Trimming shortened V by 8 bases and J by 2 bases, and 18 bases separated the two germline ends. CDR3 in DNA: TGTGCCAGCCGAGGCGTTTCGGCGGGGCAAGAGACCCAGTACTTC. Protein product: CASRGVSAGQETQYF. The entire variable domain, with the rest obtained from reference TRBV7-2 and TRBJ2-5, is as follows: GAGVSQSPSNKVTEKGKDVELRCDPISGHTALYWYRQSLGQGLEFLIYFQGNSAPDKSGLPSDRFSAERTGGSVSTLTIQRTQQEDSAVYLCASRGVSAGQETQYFGPGTRLLVL.

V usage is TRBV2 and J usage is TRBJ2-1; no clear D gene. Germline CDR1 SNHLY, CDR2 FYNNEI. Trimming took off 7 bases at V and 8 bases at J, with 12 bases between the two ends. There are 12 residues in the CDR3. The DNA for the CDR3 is TGTGCCAGCACTATATACCGGTATGAGCAGTTCTTC. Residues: CASTIYRYEQFF.

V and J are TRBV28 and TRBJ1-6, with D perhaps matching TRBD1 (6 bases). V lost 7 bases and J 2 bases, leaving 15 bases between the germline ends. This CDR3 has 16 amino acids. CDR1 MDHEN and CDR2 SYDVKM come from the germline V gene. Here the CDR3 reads CASIEQGEAYNSPLHF. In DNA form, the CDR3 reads TGTGCCAGCATTGAACAGGGTGAGGCCTATAATTCACCCCTCCACTTT. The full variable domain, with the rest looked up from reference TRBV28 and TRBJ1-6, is DVKVTQSSRYLVKRTGEKVFLECVQDMDHENMFWYRQDPGLGLRLIYFSYDVKMKEKGDIPEGYSVSREKKERFSLILESASTNQTSMYLCASIEQGEAYNSPLHFGNGTRLTVT.

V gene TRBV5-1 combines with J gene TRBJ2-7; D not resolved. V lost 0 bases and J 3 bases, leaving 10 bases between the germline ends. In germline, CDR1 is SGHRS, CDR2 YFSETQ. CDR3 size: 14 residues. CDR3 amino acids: CASSLGRTNYEQYF. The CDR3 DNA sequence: TGCGCCAGCAGCTTGGGCCGGACCAACTACGAGCAGTACTTC.

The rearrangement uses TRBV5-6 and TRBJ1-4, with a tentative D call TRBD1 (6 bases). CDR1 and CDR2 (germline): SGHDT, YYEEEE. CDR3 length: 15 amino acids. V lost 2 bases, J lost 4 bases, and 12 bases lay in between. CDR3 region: CASSFQGQVNEKLFF. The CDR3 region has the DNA TGTGCCAGCAGCTTTCAGGGGCAGGTTAATGAAAAACTGTTTTTT.

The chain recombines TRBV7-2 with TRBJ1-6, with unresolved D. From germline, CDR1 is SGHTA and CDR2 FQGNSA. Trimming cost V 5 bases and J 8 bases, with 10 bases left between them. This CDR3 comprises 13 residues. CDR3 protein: CASSLGPDSPLHF. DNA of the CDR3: TGTGCCAGCAGCCTCGGGCCTGATTCACCCCTCCACTTT.

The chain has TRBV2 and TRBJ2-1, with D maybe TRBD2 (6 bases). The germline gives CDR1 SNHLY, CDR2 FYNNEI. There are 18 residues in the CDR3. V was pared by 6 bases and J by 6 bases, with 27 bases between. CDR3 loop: CASSPRPGRYNPSNEQFF. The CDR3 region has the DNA TGTGCCAGCAGCCCCCGCCCGGGGAGGTACAACCCCAGCAATGAGCAGTTCTTC.

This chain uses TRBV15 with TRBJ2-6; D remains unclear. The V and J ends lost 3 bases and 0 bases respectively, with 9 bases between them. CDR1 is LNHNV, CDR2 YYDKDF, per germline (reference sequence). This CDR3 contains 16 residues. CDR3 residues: CATSSPRFSGANVLTF. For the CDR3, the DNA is TGTGCCACCAGCAGCCCCAGGTTCTCTGGGGCCAACGTCCTGACTTTC.

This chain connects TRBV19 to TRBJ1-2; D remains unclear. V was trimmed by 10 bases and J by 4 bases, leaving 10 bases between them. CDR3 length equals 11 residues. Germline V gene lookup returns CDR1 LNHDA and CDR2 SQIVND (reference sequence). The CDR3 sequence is CATSFSYGYTF. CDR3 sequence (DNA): TGTGCCACCTCCTTCAGCTATGGCTACACCTTC.

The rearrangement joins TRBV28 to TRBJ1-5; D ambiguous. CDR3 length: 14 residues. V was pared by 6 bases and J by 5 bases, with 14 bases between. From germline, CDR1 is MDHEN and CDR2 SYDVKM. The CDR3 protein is CASSPPDLYQPQHF. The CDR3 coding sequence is TGTGCCAGCAGCCCTCCGGACCTATATCAGCCCCAGCATTTT.

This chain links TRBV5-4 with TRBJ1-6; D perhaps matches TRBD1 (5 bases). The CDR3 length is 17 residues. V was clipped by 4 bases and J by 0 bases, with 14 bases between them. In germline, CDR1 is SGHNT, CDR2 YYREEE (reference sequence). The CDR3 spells CASSGGDASSYNSPLHF. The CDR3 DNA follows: TGTGCCAGCAGCGGCGGGGACGCGAGCTCCTATAATTCACCCCTCCACTTT.

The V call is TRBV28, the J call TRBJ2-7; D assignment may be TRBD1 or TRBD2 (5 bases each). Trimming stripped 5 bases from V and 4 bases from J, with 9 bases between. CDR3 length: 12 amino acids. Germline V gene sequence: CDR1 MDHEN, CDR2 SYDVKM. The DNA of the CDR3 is TGTGCCAGCAGTGGGGGAGTTTACGAGCAGTACTTC. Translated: CASSGGVYEQYF.

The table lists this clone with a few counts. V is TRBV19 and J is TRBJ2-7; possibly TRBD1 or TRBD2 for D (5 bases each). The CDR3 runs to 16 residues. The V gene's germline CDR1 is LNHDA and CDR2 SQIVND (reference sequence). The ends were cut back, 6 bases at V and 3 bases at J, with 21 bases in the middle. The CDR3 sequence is CASRKTAGTDNYEQYF. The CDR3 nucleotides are TGTGCCAGTAGGAAGACCGCCGGGACGGATAACTACGAGCAGTACTTC.